This TCR beta chain was captured by sequencing in a study of post-analysis software for immune sequencing data. This clonotype was counted only a few times. Its antigen is currently unknown. Study-wide results and caveats: Elevated frequency relative to controls characterized a handful of TRBV segments in patients, TRBV5-6, TRBV5-1 and TRBV20-1 among them. F-measure co-clustering was strong for batch-matched samples.

This CDR3 has 14 amino acids. V shed 3 bases, J shed 8 bases, and the junction held 6 bases outside the gene matches. Germline V gene lookup returns CDR1 LGHNA and CDR2 YSLEER. Every TCR beta cDNA library bore unique molecular identifiers. Each sample of about 0.95 to 11 million input T cells yielded around 500,000 cDNA molecules, so each molecule approximated one T cell. Using its own MiXCR run on the PCR reads, TCRdb lists one record per CDR3 protein. The sample records about 770,000 distinct CDR3 sequences, 46% being singletons. This sequence was found in a girl aged 10 to 17 with multiple sclerosis. The chain recombines TRBV4-3 with TRBJ2-1; 8 bases line up with TRBD1. Sequenced material: blood. CDR3 sequence: CASSQIRGPDEQFF. The CDR3 DNA reads as TGCGCCAGCAGCCAGATCAGGGGGCCGGATGAGCAGTTCTTC.